The rows below give T cell receptor beta chains drawn from one sample of a study of identical twins. TCRdb re-called the 5' RACE reads with MiXCR, one entry per CDR3 protein. Of some 500,000 distinct CDR3 sequences listed, roughly an eighth are singletons. These records were also assigned to another study, of yellow fever vaccine responses in identical twins.

Sequenced material: CD4+ T cells sorted from blood. The receptors here all came from a woman younger than 30 in good health. The CDR3 runs from the conserved cysteine through the conserved F or W. The D gene is left open where the match is weak. Where a row states a size, it is once, few, many or the class of an expanded clone; other rows omit it.

>NA|TRBV25-1|TRBJ1-1|many
TGTGCCAGCAGTCTCCCCGGAGGGGGAGGCACTGAAGCTTTCTTT
CASSLPGGGGTEAFF
>NA|TRBV10-3|TRBJ2-1|few
TGTGCCATCAGTGAGTCGACTGCAGGGTCTCACTCCTACAATGAGCAGTTCTTC
CAISESTAGSHSYNEQFF
>TRBD2|TRBV12-3/TRBV12-4|TRBJ2-1|many
TGTGCCAGCAGGGAAAGCGGGAGAAGTGAGCAGTTCTTC
CASRESGRSEQFF
>NA|TRBV6-5|TRBJ2-1|NA
TGTGCCAGCAGTTACGGCATTTCAAAAATTGCACCGTTCTTC
CASSYGISKIAPFF
>TRBD1|TRBV20-1|TRBJ1-1|NA
TGCAGTCCCACAGGGGGCGTCACTGAAGCTTTCTTT
CSPTGGVTEAFF
>NA|TRBV4-3|TRBJ2-1|many
TGCGCCAGCAGCCAAGAGGAGGCGGTCTATGAGCAGTTCTTC
CASSQEEAVYEQFF
>TRBD2|TRBV25-1|TRBJ2-2|NA
TGTGCCAGCAAAGGGACTAGCGGGAGGGGGGCCGGGGAGCTGTTTTTT
CASKGTSGRGAGELFF
>NA|TRBV5-1|TRBJ2-5|NA
TGCGCCAGCACCCTTGTGGGGGAAGAGACCCAGTACTTC
CASTLVGEETQYF
>NA|TRBV7-2|TRBJ2-5|few
TGTGCCAGCAGCTCACAACCTGGACAGCTCCAAGAGACCCAGTACTTC
CASSSQPGQLQETQYF
>NA|TRBV3-1|TRBJ2-1|many
TGTGCCAGCAGCCAATCCAGGGCAGACAATGAGCAGTTCTTC
CASSQSRADNEQFF
>TRBD1|TRBV7-8|TRBJ2-2|NA
TGTGCCAGCAGTCCTCTTGGGACAGGGAACACCGGGGAGCTGTTTTTT
CASSPLGTGNTGELFF
>NA|TRBV5-6|TRBJ2-6|many
TGTGCCAGCAGCTTGGCGACTGGGGCCAACGTCCTGACTTTC
CASSLATGANVLTF
>NA|TRBV12-3/TRBV12-4|TRBJ1-1|few
TGTGCCAGCAGCCAGAACAGTATCATGAACACTGAAGCTTTCTTT
CASSQNSIMNTEAFF
>TRBD2|TRBV20-1|TRBJ2-1|NA
TGCAGTGCTCAAATAGGACTAGCGGGGCGGGATGAGCAGTTCTTC
CSAQIGLAGRDEQFF
>TRBD1|TRBV20-1|TRBJ2-3|NA
TGCACCTCCGGACAGGGGAGCACAGATACGCAGTATTTT
CTSGQGSTDTQYF
>NA|TRBV12-3/TRBV12-4|TRBJ2-3|few
TGTGCCAGCAGTTTAGGTCACGTCGGGGAATATTTT
CASSLGHVGEYF
>TRBD2|TRBV20-1|TRBJ2-2|NA
TGCAGTGCTCCCGGACTAGTCCTTACCGGGGAGCTGTTTTTT
CSAPGLVLTGELFF
>NA|TRBV5-8|TRBJ2-7|few
TGTGCCAGCAGCTCCCGGGGGGCGGGGCTTTACGAGCAGTACTTC
CASSSRGAGLYEQYF
>TRBD1|TRBV6-5|TRBJ2-7|few
TGTGCCAGCAGTTACACACAGGGGGCTTTATACGAGCAGTACTTC
CASSYTQGALYEQYF
>NA|TRBV6-1|TRBJ1-1|few
TGTGCCAGCAGTACCGGACAGCCCACTGAAGCTTTCTTT
CASSTGQPTEAFF
>TRBD2|TRBV2|TRBJ2-2|few
TGTGCCAGCATCGCTAGCGGACAAGGCGGGGAGCTGTTTTTT
CASIASGQGGELFF
>TRBD2|TRBV4-3|TRBJ2-3|NA
TGCGCCAGCAGCCAGGCGGGAGGCAGCGCAGATACGCAGTATTTT
CASSQAGGSADTQYF
>TRBD2|TRBV20-1|TRBJ2-5|NA
TGCAGTGCCACGGGACTAGCGTCCCAAGAGACCCAGTACTTC
CSATGLASQETQYF
>NA|TRBV12-3/TRBV12-4|TRBJ1-1|many
TGTGCCAGCAGTTTGGTCGGACTGAACACTGAAGCTTTCTTT
CASSLVGLNTEAFF
>NA|TRBV3-1|TRBJ2-1|NA
TGTGCCAGCAGCCAATCCGGGGGCCTCTACAATGAGCAGTTCTTC
CASSQSGGLYNEQFF
>TRBD1|TRBV5-6|TRBJ2-7|few
TGTGCCAGCAGCCCATATCGACAGGGGGCCTACGAGCAGTACTTC
CASSPYRQGAYEQYF
>TRBD1|TRBV10-3|TRBJ2-2|NA
TGTGCCACGACAGGGGACGAGAGCGGGGAGCTGTTTTTT
CATTGDESGELFF
>TRBD2|TRBV3-1|TRBJ2-7|NA
TGTGCCTGCAGCCAAGATCTCTGGGGGGGGTACGAGCAGTACTTC
CACSQDLWGGYEQYF
>TRBD1|TRBV7-2|TRBJ2-7|NA
TGTGCCAGCAGCTCACGACAGGGGGCTAGCTACGAGCAGTACTTC
CASSSRQGASYEQYF
>NA|TRBV6-1|TRBJ1-3|many
TGTGCCAGCAGGAATCAAAACACCATATATTTT
CASRNQNTIYF
>NA|TRBV2|TRBJ2-7|NA
TGTGCCAGCAGATCCCACGTCTACGAGCAGTACTTC
CASRSHVYEQYF
>TRBD1|TRBV20-1|TRBJ2-1|NA
TGCAGTGCTACCGACCGGACAGGGATCCCCAATGAGCAGTTCTTC
CSATDRTGIPNEQFF
>TRBD1|TRBV7-9|TRBJ1-4|NA
TGTGCCAGCAAACCGGGACAGGGGAATGAAAAACTGTTTTTT
CASKPGQGNEKLFF
>TRBD2|TRBV12-3/TRBV12-4|TRBJ2-7|few
TGTGCCAGCACCTTGGGGACTAGCGGCCACGAGCAGTACTTC
CASTLGTSGHEQYF
>TRBD2|TRBV10-3|TRBJ2-7|few
TGTGCCATCAAGGCTAGCGGGTACGACGAGCAGTACTTC
CAIKASGYDEQYF
>NA|TRBV5-1|TRBJ2-1|many
TGCGCCAGCAGCTTGGGTCCCTTCGATGAGCAGTTCTTC
CASSLGPFDEQFF
>TRBD1|TRBV4-3|TRBJ2-2|NA
TGCGCCAGCAGCCAAGGACAGGGGGCAAAAACCGGGGAGCTGTTTTTT
CASSQGQGAKTGELFF
>NA|TRBV20-1|TRBJ2-3|NA
TGCAGTGCTAGACGGTTTGGTGCCGCAGATACGCAGTATTTT
CSARRFGAADTQYF
>TRBD1|TRBV12-3/TRBV12-4|TRBJ1-1|many
TGTGCCAGCAGTTTGAGGGCGGGGACAGGGGCGACTGAAGCTTTCTTT
CASSLRAGTGATEAFF
>NA|TRBV27|TRBJ1-2|few
TGTGCCAGCAGCGATTTTTCTAACTATGGCTACACCTTC
CASSDFSNYGYTF
>NA|TRBV7-3|TRBJ1-1|few
TGTGCCAGCAGCTTTGGATGGGGAGCGGAAGCTTTCTTT
CASSFGWGAEAFF
>TRBD2|TRBV12-3/TRBV12-4|TRBJ2-3|NA
TGTGCCAGCAGTTTCGGCCCGGGACTAGCGGGGGGTAGCACAGATACGCAGTATTTT
CASSFGPGLAGGSTDTQYF
>TRBD2|TRBV5-1|TRBJ2-3|NA
TGCGCCAGCAGCTTGGAGGCTAGCGGTGGGGCAGATACGCAGTATTTT
CASSLEASGGADTQYF
>NA|TRBV3-1|TRBJ1-5|many
TGTGCCAGCAGCCAAGATGGCGGTCAGCCCCAGCATTTT
CASSQDGGQPQHF
>TRBD1|TRBV5-6|TRBJ1-5|few
TGTGCCAGCAGCCTAAACAGGGGGGTCGGAGATCAGCCCCAGCATTTT
CASSLNRGVGDQPQHF
>NA|TRBV5-1|TRBJ2-7|few
TGCGCCAGCAGCTCTACGCCGGGAGATGCTGGCGAGCAGTACTTC
CASSSTPGDAGEQYF
>NA|TRBV4-3|TRBJ2-3|NA
TGCGCCAGCAGCCAAGATCGACTTGTGGGGGCCCAAGGTACGCAGTATTTT
CASSQDRLVGAQGTQYF
>NA|TRBV20-1|TRBJ2-5|few
TGCAGTGCTAGAGATGGGAGACGTCTCCAAGAGACCCAGTACTTC
CSARDGRRLQETQYF
>TRBD2|TRBV5-1|TRBJ2-1|NA
TGCGCCAGCAGCTCGGGACTAGCACCAAATAACGATGAGCAGTTCTTC
CASSSGLAPNNDEQFF
>TRBD2|TRBV18|TRBJ2-1|many
TGTGCCAGCTCACCACTGGGAGGGGCAAGCTCCTACAATGAGCAGTTCTTC
CASSPLGGASSYNEQFF
>TRBD2|TRBV20-1|TRBJ2-5|many
TGCAGTGCTGAGCGGGAGCCCTCTGCGGTGACCCAGTACTTC
CSAEREPSAVTQYF
>NA|TRBV7-2|TRBJ1-1|NA
TGTGCCAGCAGCTTAGTCCCGAAGCAGGCTTTCTTT
CASSLVPKQAFF
>TRBD2|TRBV7-9|TRBJ2-7|few
TGTGCCAGCAGTCCGGGACTAGCGGGAGGGCCCTCCTACGAGCAGTACTTC
CASSPGLAGGPSYEQYF
>TRBD1|TRBV20-1|TRBJ2-3|few
TGCAGTGCTAGTTCGGGACAGGGGGCAGATACGCAGTATTTT
CSASSGQGADTQYF
>NA|TRBV4-3|TRBJ2-1|many
TGCGCCAGCAGCCAAGATCACCGACATTACAATGAGCAGTTCTTC
CASSQDHRHYNEQFF